The rows below give T cell receptor beta chains drawn from one sample of a study of T cell responses to AZD1222 COVID-19 vaccine. Profiling relied on immunoSEQ multiplex PCR, and the TCRdb table lists in-frame clones only, not all of them. The sample has about 130,000 clones, 80% to 90% seen once. The source was peripheral blood, collected on day 0 of AZD1222 vaccination. These receptors all stem from an adult in good health. The CDR3 runs from the conserved cysteine through the conserved F or W. The D gene is left open where the match is weak. The size field is filled for only some rows; it gives once, few, many or a size class.

>TRBJ1-1|-|TRBV24-1|-
TGTGCCACCAGTGATTCGACAGGAAAAGCTTTCTTT
CATSDSTGKAFF
>TRBJ1-1|-|TRBV30|-
TGTGCCTGGAGTGTACGCCCTGGAGGGGTAAACACTGAAGCTTTCTTT
CAWSVRPGGVNTEAFF
>TRBJ2-7|-|TRBV9|-
TGTGCCAGCAGCGGAGGGGGGCGCGACGAGCAGTACTTC
CASSGGGRDEQYF
>TRBJ1-2|-|TRBV19|-
TGTGCCAGCCAGGGTCCCTATGGCTACACCTTC
CASQGPYGYTF
>TRBJ1-2|-|TRBV28|-
TGTGCCAGCAATAAACTGGGGGGCCTCTATGGCTACACCTTC
CASNKLGGLYGYTF
>TRBJ2-7|-|TRBV5-1|TRBD2
TGCGCCAGCAGCTTGGGTACTAGCGGGGGCTCCGGGAACTACGAGCAGTACTTC
CASSLGTSGGSGNYEQYF
>TRBJ1-1|-|TRBV10-3|-
TGTGCCATCAGTGACGGGCCGCCTGAAGCTTTCTTT
CAISDGPPEAFF
>TRBJ1-2|-|TRBV2|-
TGTGCCAGCATCGGCAGGGAAGCCCATGGCTACACCTTC
CASIGREAHGYTF
>TRBJ1-1|-|TRBV5-1|-
TGCGCCAGCAGCTACGGGGGGACTGAAGCTTTCTTT
CASSYGGTEAFF
>TRBJ2-1|few|TRBV7-2|TRBD2
TGTGCCAGCAGCTTAGTACCCGGGACTAGCGGGAGGGGCAATGAGCAGTTCTTC
CASSLVPGTSGRGNEQFF
>TRBJ2-5|-|TRBV7-5|-
TGTGCCAGAAGCTTCTACGCTAGCGGGGGGGCTGCAGAGACCCAGTACTTC
CARSFYASGGAAETQYF
>TRBJ1-1|-|TRBV27|-
TGTGCCAGCAGGCCGACAGATTACACTGAAGCTTTCTTT
CASRPTDYTEAFF
>TRBJ1-5|-|TRBV5-4|-
TGTGCCAGCAGCGTGATGGGGACACTTGGAGATCAGCCCCAGCATTTT
CASSVMGTLGDQPQHF
>TRBJ1-1|-|TRBV6-2/TRBV6-3|-
TGTGCCAGCAGTTACTCCGGTAGAGTGACCACTGAAGCTTTCTTT
CASSYSGRVTTEAFF
>TRBJ2-1|-|TRBV7-8|-
TGTGCCAGCAGCTTTACTATCCGTCATTACAATGAGCAGTTCTTC
CASSFTIRHYNEQFF
>TRBJ1-2|-|TRBV7-9|-
TGTGCCAGCAGCTTAGGGGGGACCGATGGCTACACCTTC
CASSLGGTDGYTF
>TRBJ1-2|-|TRBV28|-
TGTGCCAGCAGTTTAGGGCAGGCTTCGCGTGGCTACACCTTC
CASSLGQASRGYTF
>TRBJ1-1|once|TRBV29-1|TRBD1
TGCAGCGTAACCCCAGGGACAGCGAACACTGAAGCTTTCTTT
CSVTPGTANTEAFF
>TRBJ2-7|-|TRBV7-9|-
TGTGCCAGCAGCTTAACGGACGGCCTTTCCTACGAGCAGTACTTC
CASSLTDGLSYEQYF
>TRBJ1-5|-|TRBV6-2/TRBV6-3|-
TGTGCCAGCAGTTACACGGACCCTGGGCATCAGCCCCAGCATTTT
CASSYTDPGHQPQHF
>TRBJ1-1|-|TRBV27|-
TGTGCCAGCAGCGACCCTCCGGGGCTTAACACTGAAGCTTTCTTT
CASSDPPGLNTEAFF
>TRBJ1-3|once|TRBV19|-
TGTGCCAGTACCCAACTCCAGTGGCAAGCCGGCTCTGGAAACACCATATATTTT
CASTQLQWQAGSGNTIYF
>TRBJ2-7|-|TRBV6-2/TRBV6-3|-
TGTGCCAGCAGTTACGGAAATCCCTACGAGCAGTACTTC
CASSYGNPYEQYF
>TRBJ2-2|-|TRBV7-9|-
TGTGCCAGCAGCCCAGGCGCCCGGGACGGGGAGCTGTTTTTT
CASSPGARDGELFF
>TRBJ2-1|-|TRBV11-3|-
TGTGCCAGCAGCTCTCCGGGATCCTCCTACAATGAGCAGTTCTTC
CASSSPGSSYNEQFF
>TRBJ1-5|-|TRBV7-3|-
TGTGCCAGCAGCTTAAACGGGGATCAGCCCCAGCATTTT
CASSLNGDQPQHF
>TRBJ1-6|-|TRBV11-3|-
TGTGCCAGCAGCTCAGGGGTTTCGAGTTATTCACCCCTCCACTTT
CASSSGVSSYSPLHF
>TRBJ1-1|-|TRBV29-1|-
TGCAGCGCTAGGACGGCGGCTCGGGAAGCTTTCTTT
CSARTAAREAFF
>TRBJ2-2|-|TRBV7-6|-
TGTGCCAGCAGCCCCGGACAGAGCACCAGAACCGGGGAGCTGTTTTTT
CASSPGQSTRTGELFF
>TRBJ1-2|once|TRBV28|TRBD1
TGTGCCAGCAGTTCAACTTTTCCCGAGACAGGGGACGCTAACTATGGCTACACCTTC
CASSSTFPETGDANYGYTF
>TRBJ1-1|-|TRBV7-2|-
TGTGCCAGCAGCGTTGTAGGGCCCACCAACACTGAAGCTTTCTTT
CASSVVGPTNTEAFF
>TRBJ1-2|-|TRBV19|-
TGTGCCAGTACCGTCGTAGGAGGAATCGCTAAGGGCTACACCTTC
CASTVVGGIAKGYTF
>TRBJ1-2|-|TRBV28|-
TGTGCCAGCAGTCCTGCATTTAACTATGGCTACACCTTC
CASSPAFNYGYTF
>TRBJ2-1|-|TRBV19|-
TGTGCCAGTGCCCTCGGGGGTACACAGTTCTTC
CASALGGTQFF
>TRBJ1-4|once|TRBV2|-
TGTGCCAGCAGCGGCTGGGGCAGGAATGAAAAACTGTTTTTT
CASSGWGRNEKLFF
>TRBJ1-2|-|TRBV2|-
TGTGCCAGCAGAGACCGACGGGCTAACTATGGCTACACCTTC
CASRDRRANYGYTF
>TRBJ2-7|-|TRBV28|TRBD2
TGTGCCAGCAGTTTAATGGCGGGAGGGTACCAGCGCGAGCAGTACTTC
CASSLMAGGYQREQYF
>TRBJ1-1|-|TRBV19|TRBD1
TGTGCCAGTAGTATAGAGGGGACAGGCCCCACTGAAGCTTTCTTT
CASSIEGTGPTEAFF
>TRBJ2-7|many|TRBV18|TRBD2
TGTGCCAGCTCACCGAGTGGGACTAGCGGGAGTAAGGGCTACGAGCAGTACTTC
CASSPSGTSGSKGYEQYF
>TRBJ2-7|-|TRBV12-3/TRBV12-4|-
TGTGCCAGCAGCCCCCTGGGCTACGAGCAGTACTTC
CASSPLGYEQYF
>TRBJ1-4|-|TRBV19|TRBD1
TGTGCCAGTAGTCCGACAGGGATACAGTCTGAAAAACTGTTTTTT
CASSPTGIQSEKLFF
>TRBJ2-1|-|TRBV5-1|-
TGCGCCAGCAGCTTGACAGGTTACAATGAGCAGTTCTTC
CASSLTGYNEQFF
>TRBJ2-1|once|TRBV6-5|-
TGTGCCAGCGGGGCGGGGTTCTCCTACAATGAGCAGTTCTTC
CASGAGFSYNEQFF
>TRBJ1-6|-|TRBV28|-
TGTGCCAGCAGTTTACCCACAGGGATTAATTCACCCCTCCACTTT
CASSLPTGINSPLHF
>TRBJ1-5|-|TRBV5-1|TRBD1
TGCGCCAGCAGCTTGGACCCAGGGGGCGGTCAGCCCCAGCATTTT
CASSLDPGGGQPQHF
>TRBJ1-6|-|TRBV7-8|-
TGTGCCAGCACCCGGGCAGGGAGTTCACCCCTCCACTTT
CASTRAGSSPLHF
>TRBJ2-1|-|TRBV11-2|-
TGTGCCAGCAGCTTGCGCGGCGAGGGTCGGGACCACAGTGAGCAGTTCTTC
CASSLRGEGRDHSEQFF
>TRBJ1-2|-|TRBV14|TRBD1
TGTGCCAGCAGCCGTCGCCGGACAGGGGAAAACTATGGCTACACCTTC
CASSRRRTGENYGYTF